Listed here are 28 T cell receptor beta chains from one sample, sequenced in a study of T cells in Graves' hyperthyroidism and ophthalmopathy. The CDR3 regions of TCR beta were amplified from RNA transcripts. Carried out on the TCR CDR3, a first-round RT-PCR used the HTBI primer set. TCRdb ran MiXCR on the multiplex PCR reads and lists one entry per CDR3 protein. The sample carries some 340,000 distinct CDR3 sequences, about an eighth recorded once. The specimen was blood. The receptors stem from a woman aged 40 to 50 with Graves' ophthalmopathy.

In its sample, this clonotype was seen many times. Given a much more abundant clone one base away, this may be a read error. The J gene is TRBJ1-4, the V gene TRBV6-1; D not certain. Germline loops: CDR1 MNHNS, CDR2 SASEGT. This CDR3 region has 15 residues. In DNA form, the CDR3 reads TGTGCCAGCAGTGCCTCTGGACGCCCTAATGAAAAACTGTCTTTT. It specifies CASSASGRPNEKLSF.

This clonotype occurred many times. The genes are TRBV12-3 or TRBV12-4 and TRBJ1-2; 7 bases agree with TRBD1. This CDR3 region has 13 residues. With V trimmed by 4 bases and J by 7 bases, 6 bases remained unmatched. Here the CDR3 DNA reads TGTGCCAGCAGTTCAGGGGGGCGGAGTGGCTACACCTTC. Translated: CASSSGGRSGYTF.

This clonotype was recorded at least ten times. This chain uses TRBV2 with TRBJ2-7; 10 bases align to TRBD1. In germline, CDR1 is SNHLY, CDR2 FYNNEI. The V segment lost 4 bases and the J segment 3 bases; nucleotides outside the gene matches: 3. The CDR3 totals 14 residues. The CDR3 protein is CASSGQGANYEQYF. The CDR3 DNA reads TGTGCCAGCAGTGGACAGGGGGCGAACTACGAGCAGTACTTC.

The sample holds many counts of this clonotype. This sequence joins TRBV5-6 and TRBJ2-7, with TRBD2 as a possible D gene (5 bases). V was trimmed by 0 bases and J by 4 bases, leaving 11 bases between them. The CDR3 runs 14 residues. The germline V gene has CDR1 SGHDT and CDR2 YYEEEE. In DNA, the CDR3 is TGTGCCAGCAGCTTGGATCTCGGAGGATACGAGCAGTACTTC. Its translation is CASSLDLGGYEQYF.

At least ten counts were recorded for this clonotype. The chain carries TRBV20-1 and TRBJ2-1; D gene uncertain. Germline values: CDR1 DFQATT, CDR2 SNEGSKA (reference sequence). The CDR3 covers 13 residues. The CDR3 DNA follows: TGCAGCCCGCAAGTGGAATCCTACAATGAGCAGTTCTTC. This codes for CSPQVESYNEQFF.

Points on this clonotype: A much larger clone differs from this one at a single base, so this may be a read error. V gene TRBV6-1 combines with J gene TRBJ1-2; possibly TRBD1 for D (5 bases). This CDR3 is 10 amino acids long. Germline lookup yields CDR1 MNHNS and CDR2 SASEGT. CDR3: CASSDWGYIF. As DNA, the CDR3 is TGTGCCAGCAGTGATTGGGGCTACATCTTC.

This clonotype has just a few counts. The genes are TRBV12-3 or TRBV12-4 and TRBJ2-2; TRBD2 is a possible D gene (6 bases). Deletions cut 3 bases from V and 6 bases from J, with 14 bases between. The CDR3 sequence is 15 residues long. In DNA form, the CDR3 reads TGTGCCAGCAGTTTCCCGGGGGAGAAGGCCGGGGAGCTGTTTTTT. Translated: CASSFPGEKAGELFF.

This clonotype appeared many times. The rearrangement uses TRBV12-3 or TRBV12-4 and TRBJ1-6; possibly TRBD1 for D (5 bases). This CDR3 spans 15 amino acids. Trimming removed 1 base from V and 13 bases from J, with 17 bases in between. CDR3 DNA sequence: TGTGCCAGCAGTTTAGGGCTTGGGGGGAAGGATCCCCTCCACTTT. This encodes CASSLGLGGKDPLHF.

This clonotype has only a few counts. For the CDR3, the DNA is TGTGCCAGCAGCCCTTTCGCCGGACAGGTAACCTACGAGCAGTACTTC. It specifies CASSPFAGQVTYEQYF. The V gene is TRBV11-3, the J gene TRBJ2-7; 7 bases align to TRBD1. The germline gives CDR1 SGHNT, CDR2 YENEEA. The CDR3 is 16 residues long. V dropped 5 bases and J dropped 2; count of bases not matched to a gene: 12.

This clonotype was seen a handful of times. The CDR3 bases are TGCGCCAGCAGCCAGTCACCCCCGGGAGGCCAAGAGACCCAGTACTTC. Translating gives CASSQSPPGGQETQYF. The chain employs TRBV4-1 and TRBJ2-5; 7 nucleotides align to TRBD2. The CDR3 has 16 amino acids. Trimming removed 3 bases from V and 1 base from J; junction bases left unmatched: 8. Germline V gene lookup returns CDR1 MGHRA and CDR2 YSYEKL.

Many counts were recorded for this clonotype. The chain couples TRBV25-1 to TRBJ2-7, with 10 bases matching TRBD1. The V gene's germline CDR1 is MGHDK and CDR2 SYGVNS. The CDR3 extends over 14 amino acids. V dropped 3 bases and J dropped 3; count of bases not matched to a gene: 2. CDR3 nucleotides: TGTGCCAGCAGTGAGTGGACAGGGGGCTACGAGCAGTACTTC. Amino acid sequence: CASSEWTGGYEQYF.

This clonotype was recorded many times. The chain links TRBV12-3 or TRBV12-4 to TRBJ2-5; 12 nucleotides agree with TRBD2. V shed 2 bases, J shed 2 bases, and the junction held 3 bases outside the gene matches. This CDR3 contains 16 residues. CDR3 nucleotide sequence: TGTGCCAGCAGTTTAACACTAGCGGGGGGACAAGAGACCCAGTACTTC. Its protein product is CASSLTLAGGQETQYF.

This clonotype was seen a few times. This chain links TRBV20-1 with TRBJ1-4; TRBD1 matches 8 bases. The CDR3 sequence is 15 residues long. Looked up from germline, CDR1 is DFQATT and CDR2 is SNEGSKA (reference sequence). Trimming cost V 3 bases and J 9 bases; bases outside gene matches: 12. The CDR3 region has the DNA TGCAGTGCTAGCCCCCCCCAGGGACAGGTACAAAAACTGTTTTTT. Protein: CSASPPQGQVQKLFF.

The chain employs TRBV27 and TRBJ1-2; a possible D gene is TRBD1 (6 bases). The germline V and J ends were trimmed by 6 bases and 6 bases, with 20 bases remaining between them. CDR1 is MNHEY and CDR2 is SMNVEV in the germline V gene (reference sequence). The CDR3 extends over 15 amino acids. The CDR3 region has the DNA TGTGCCAGCAGATCGCACTCCATCGGGGGCCATGGCTACACCTTC. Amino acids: CASRSHSIGGHGYTF.

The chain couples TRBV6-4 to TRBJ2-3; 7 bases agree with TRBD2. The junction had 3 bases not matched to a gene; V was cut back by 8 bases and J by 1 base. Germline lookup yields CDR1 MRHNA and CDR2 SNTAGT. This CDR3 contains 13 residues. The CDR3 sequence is CASCGGGTDTQYF. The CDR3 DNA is TGTGCCAGCTGCGGGGGTGGCACAGATACGCAGTATTTT.

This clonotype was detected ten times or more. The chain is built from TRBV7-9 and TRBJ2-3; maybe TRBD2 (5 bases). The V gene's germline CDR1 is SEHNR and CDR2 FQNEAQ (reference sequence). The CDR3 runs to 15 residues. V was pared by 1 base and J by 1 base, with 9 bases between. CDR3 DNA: TGTGCCAGCAGCTTAGGACTAATGCGCACAGATACGCAGTATTTT. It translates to CASSLGLMRTDTQYF.

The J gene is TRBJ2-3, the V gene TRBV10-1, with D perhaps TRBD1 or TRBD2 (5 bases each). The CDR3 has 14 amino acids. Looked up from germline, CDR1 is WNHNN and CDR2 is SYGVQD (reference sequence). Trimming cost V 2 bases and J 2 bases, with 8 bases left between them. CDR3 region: CASSEGTYTDTQYF. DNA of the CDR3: TGCGCCAGCAGTGAGGGGACCTACACAGATACGCAGTATTTT.

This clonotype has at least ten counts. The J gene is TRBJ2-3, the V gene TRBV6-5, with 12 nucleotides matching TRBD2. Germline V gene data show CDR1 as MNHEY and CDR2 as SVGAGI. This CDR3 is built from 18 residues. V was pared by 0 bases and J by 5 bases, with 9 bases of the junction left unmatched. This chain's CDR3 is CASSYSRTSGGNLDTQYF. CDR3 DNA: TGTGCCAGCAGTTACTCGAGAACTAGCGGGGGGAACCTAGATACGCAGTATTTT.

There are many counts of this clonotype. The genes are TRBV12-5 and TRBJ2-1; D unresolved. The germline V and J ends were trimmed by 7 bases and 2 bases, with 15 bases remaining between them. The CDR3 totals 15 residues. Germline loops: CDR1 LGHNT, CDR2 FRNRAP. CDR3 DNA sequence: TGTGCTAGTGCCCCGGCTAGTGTGGCCTACAATGAGCAGTTCTTC. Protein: CASAPASVAYNEQFF. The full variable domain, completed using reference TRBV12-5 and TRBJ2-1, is DARVTQTPRHKVTEMGQEVTMRCQPILGHNTVFWYRQTMMQGLELLAYFRNRAPLDDSGMPKDRFSAEMPDATLATLKIQPSEPRDSAVYFCASAPASVAYNEQFFGPGTRLTVL.

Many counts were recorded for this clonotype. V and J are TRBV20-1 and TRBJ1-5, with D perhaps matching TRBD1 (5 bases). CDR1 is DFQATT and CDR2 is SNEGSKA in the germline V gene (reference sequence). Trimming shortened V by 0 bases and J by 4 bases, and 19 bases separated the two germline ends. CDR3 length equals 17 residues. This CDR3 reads CSARDSKGMGWNQPQHF. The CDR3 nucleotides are TGCAGTGCTAGAGATAGTAAGGGGATGGGGTGGAATCAGCCCCAGCATTTT.

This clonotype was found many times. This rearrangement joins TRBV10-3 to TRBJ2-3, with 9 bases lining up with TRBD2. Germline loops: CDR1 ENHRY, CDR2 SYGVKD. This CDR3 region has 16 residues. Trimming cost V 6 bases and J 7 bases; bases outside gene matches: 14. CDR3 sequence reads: CAIRRDVSGRFNTQYF. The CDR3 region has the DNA TGTGCCATCAGGAGAGATGTTAGCGGGAGATTTAATACGCAGTATTTT.

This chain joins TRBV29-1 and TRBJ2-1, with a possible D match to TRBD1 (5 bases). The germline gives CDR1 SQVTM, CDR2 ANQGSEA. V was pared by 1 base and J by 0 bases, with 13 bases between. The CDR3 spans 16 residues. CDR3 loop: CSVEVQGRSSYNEQFF. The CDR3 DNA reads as TGCAGCGTTGAAGTTCAGGGCAGAAGCTCCTACAATGAGCAGTTCTTC.

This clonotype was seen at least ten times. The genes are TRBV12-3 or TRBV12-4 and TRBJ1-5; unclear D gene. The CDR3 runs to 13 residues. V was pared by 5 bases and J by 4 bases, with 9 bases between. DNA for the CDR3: TGTGCCAGCAGTCCCCAAATTAATCAGCCCCAGCATTTT. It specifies CASSPQINQPQHF.

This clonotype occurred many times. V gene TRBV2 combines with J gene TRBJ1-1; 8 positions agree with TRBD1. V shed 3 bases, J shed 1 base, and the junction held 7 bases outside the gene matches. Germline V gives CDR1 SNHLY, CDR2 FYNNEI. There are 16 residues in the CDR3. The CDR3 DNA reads TGTGCCAGCAGTGATGGCAACAGGGGGGGGAACACTGAAGCTTTCTTT. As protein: CASSDGNRGGNTEAFF. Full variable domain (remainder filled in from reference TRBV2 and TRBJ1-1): EPEVTQTPSHQVTQMGQEVILRCVPISNHLYFYWYRQILGQKVEFLVSFYNNEISEKSEIFDDQFSVERPDGSNFTLKIRSTKLEDSAMYFCASSDGNRGGNTEAFFGQGTRLTVV.

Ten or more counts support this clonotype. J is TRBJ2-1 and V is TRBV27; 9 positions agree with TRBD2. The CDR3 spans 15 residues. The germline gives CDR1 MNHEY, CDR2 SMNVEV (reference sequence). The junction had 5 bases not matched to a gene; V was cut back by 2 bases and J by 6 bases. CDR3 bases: TGTGCCAGCAGTTTAGCGGGAGGGTATTCCAATGAGCAGTTCTTC. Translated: CASSLAGGYSNEQFF.

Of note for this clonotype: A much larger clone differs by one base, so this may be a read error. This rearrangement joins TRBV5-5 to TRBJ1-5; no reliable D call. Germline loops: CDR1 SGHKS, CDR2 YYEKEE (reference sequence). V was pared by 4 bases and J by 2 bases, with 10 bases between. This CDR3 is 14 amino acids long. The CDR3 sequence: CASSAGYGNQPQHF. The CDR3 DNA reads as TGTGCCAGCAGCGCGGGGTATGGCAATCAGCCCCAGCATTTT. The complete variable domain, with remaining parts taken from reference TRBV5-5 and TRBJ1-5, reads DAGVTQSPTHLIKTRGQQVTLRCSPISGHKSVSWYQQVLGQGPQFIFQYYEKEERGRGNFPDRFSARQFPNYSSELNVNALLLGDSALYLCASSAGYGNQPQHFGDGTRLSIL.

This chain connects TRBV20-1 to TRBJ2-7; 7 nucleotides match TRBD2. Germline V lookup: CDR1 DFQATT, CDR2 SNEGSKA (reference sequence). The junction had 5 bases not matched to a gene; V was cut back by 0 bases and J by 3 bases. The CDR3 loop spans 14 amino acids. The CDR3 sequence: CSARDGGVVYEQYF. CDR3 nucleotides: TGCAGTGCTAGAGATGGGGGGGTTGTCTACGAGCAGTACTTC.

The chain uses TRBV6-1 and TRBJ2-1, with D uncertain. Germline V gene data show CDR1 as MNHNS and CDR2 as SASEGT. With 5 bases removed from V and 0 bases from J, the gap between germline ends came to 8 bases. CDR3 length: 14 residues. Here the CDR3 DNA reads TGTGCCAGCAGTCGCGGCCTCTCCTACAATGAGCAGTTCTTC. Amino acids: CASSRGLSYNEQFF.